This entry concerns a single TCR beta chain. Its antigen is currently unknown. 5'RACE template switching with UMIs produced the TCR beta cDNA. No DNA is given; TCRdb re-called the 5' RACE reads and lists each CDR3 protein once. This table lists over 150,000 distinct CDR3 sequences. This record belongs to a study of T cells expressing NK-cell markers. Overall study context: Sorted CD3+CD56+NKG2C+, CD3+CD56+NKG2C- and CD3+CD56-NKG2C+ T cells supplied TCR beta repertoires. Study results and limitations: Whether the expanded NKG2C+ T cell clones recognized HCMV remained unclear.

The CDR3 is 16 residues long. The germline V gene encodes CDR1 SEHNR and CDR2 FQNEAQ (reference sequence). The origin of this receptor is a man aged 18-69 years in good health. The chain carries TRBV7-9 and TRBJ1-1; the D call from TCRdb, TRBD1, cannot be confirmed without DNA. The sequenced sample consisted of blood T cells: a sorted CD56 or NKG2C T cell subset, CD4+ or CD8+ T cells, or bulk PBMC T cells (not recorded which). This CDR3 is CASSPSGTMSNTEAFF. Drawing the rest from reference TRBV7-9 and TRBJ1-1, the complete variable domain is DTGVSQNPRHKITKRGQNVTFRCDPISEHNRLYWYRQTLGQGPEFLTYFQNEAQLEKSRLLSDRFSAERPKGSFSTLEIQRTEQGDSAMYLCASSPSGTMSNTEAFFGQGTRLTVV.